This TCR beta chain was captured by sequencing in a study of identical twins. TCRdb reanalysed the 5' RACE reads using MiXCR and keeps one entry per CDR3 protein. The table has about 250,000 distinct CDR3 sequences, about 8% seen once; the top ten hold 2.5% to 3.5%. This sample was shared with a second study, whose subject was yellow fever vaccine responses in identical twins.

The sequence derives from a woman younger than 30 in good health. Sequences were obtained from CD8+ T cells sorted from blood.

In nucleotides, the CDR3 is TGTGCCAGCAGCTTGGCTCCTGCAACTAATGAAAAACTGTTTTTT. This gives the protein CASSLAPATNEKLFF. This chain joins TRBV5-8 and TRBJ1-4; D unresolved. Trimming removed 0 bases at V and 0 bases at J, with 6 bases between. Germline lookup yields CDR1 SGHTS and CDR2 YDEGEE. There are 15 residues in the CDR3.